The 22 T cell receptor beta chains listed next were all sequenced from one sample in a study of cytomegalovirus exposure and HLA in healthy donors. Profiled with immunoSEQ multiplex PCR; TCRdb holds only in-frame clones, not every one. The sample yields under 200,000 clones, about 90% seen once. Source material: PBMCs. These receptors originate from a man aged 18 to 35 in good health and CMV-seropositive.

The genes are TRBV11-3 and TRBJ2-1, with 8 bases aligning to TRBD1. The V gene's germline CDR1 is SGHNT and CDR2 YENEEA. J gave up 5 bases and V 5 bases, and 5 bases lay outside the gene matches. This CDR3 spans 14 amino acids. The CDR3 protein is CASSGRTGNNEQFF. CDR3 coding DNA: TGTGCCAGCAGCGGCCGGACAGGGAACAATGAGCAGTTCTTC.

The chain couples TRBV6-1 to TRBJ1-1; D is unresolved. Trimming removed 6 bases at V and 6 bases at J, with 8 bases between. The germline gives CDR1 MNHNS, CDR2 SASEGT. The CDR3 has 11 amino acids. This CDR3 reads CASSINSEAFF. The CDR3 DNA reads as TGTGCCAGCAGCATCAACTCTGAAGCTTTCTTT.

This chain joins TRBV5-1 and TRBJ1-1, with a tentative D call TRBD1 (5 bases). From germline, CDR1 is SGHRS and CDR2 YFSETQ. V was trimmed by 0 bases and J by 0 bases, leaving 18 bases between them. The CDR3 is 18 amino acids. The CDR3 nucleotides read TGCGCCAGCAGCTTGGTTCCCAGGGTAATGGATATGAACACTGAAGCTTTCTTT. The encoded protein is CASSLVPRVMDMNTEAFF.

The gene calls are TRBV5-1 and TRBJ2-5; D perhaps matches TRBD1 (7 bases). CDR1 and CDR2 from the germline V gene are SGHRS and YFSETQ. Trimming pared 3 bases from V and 2 bases from J, leaving 17 bases between. The CDR3 consists of 16 residues. The CDR3 DNA follows: TGCGCCAGCAGCTGGGGGCAGGGGGGATCTCAAGAGACCCAGTACTTC. Amino acid sequence: CASSWGQGGSQETQYF.

The chain employs TRBV5-6 and TRBJ2-7; 10 bases line up with TRBD2. V lost 4 bases to trimming and J lost 1 base; unmatched junction nucleotides: 2. The CDR3 covers 14 residues. The germline CDR1 and CDR2 sequences are SGHDT and YYEEEE. For the CDR3, the DNA is TGTGCCAGCAGCGGGGGACTAGCGTCCTACGAGCAGTACTTC. Its translation: CASSGGLASYEQYF. Using reference TRBV5-6 and TRBJ2-7 for the parts outside the CDR3, the full variable domain is DAGVTQSPTHLIKTRGQQVTLRCSPKSGHDTVSWYQQALGQGPQFIFQYYEEEERQRGNFPDRFSGHQFPNYSSELNVNALLLGDSALYLCASSGGLASYEQYFGPGTRLTVT.

V gene TRBV28 combines with J gene TRBJ1-5; the D gene is possibly TRBD1 (5 bases). This CDR3 region has 14 residues. Germline CDR1 reads MDHEN; CDR2 reads SYDVKM. Trimming left V 2 bases short and J 5 bases short, with 10 bases between. Here the CDR3 DNA reads TGTGCCAGCAGTTTAAGGGGATGGGATCAGCCCCAGCATTTT. It yields the protein CASSLRGWDQPQHF.

This chain joins TRBV19 and TRBJ2-4, with a tentative D call TRBD1 (6 bases). The CDR3 loop spans 15 amino acids. CDR1 LNHDA and CDR2 SQIVND come from the germline V gene (reference sequence). The V end was cut by 5 bases, the J end by 1 base, with 12 bases between. CDR3 in amino acids: CASSDRSSAKNIQYF. DNA for the CDR3: TGTGCCAGTAGTGACAGGTCGTCGGCCAAAAACATTCAGTACTTC.

This chain connects TRBV5-1 to TRBJ1-2; D remains unclear. Between the trimmed V and J ends, which lost 0 bases and 2 bases, there was a span of 8 bases. CDR1 is SGHRS and CDR2 is YFSETQ in the germline V gene. The CDR3 totals 14 residues. CDR3 sequence (DNA): TGCGCCAGCAGCTTGGCCCGGGAGAACTATGGCTACACCTTC. Its protein product is CASSLARENYGYTF. Full variable domain (rest looked up from reference TRBV5-1 and TRBJ1-2): KAGVTQTPRYLIKTRGQQVTLSCSPISGHRSVSWYQQTPGQGLQFLFEYFSETQRNKGNFPGRFSGRQFSNSRSEMNVSTLELGDSALYLCASSLARENYGYTFGSGTRLTVV.

The chain carries TRBV18 and TRBJ2-2; D remains unclear. The length of the CDR3 is 16 residues. Trimming left V 2 bases short and J 0 bases short, with 10 bases between. The germline CDR1 and CDR2 sequences are KGHSH and LQKENI. The CDR3 sequence is CASSPTRHANTGELFF. The CDR3 region has the DNA TGTGCCAGCTCACCAACGAGACACGCGAACACCGGGGAGCTGTTTTTT.

V is TRBV27 and J is TRBJ1-1, with 7 bases that match TRBD1. The V gene end was trimmed by 7 bases and the J gene end by 1 base; junction bases not matched to a gene: 6. Germline CDR1 reads MNHEY; CDR2 reads SMNVEV (reference sequence). This CDR3 region has 14 residues. CDR3 nucleotide sequence: TGTGCCAGCATTAAGACAGGGAGGAACACTGAAGCTTTCTTT. It codes for CASIKTGRNTEAFF.

The chain joins TRBV6-6 to TRBJ2-2; TRBD2 matches 11 bases. The V gene's germline CDR1 is MNHNY and CDR2 SVGAGI (reference sequence). The CDR3 runs to 16 residues. With 8 bases clipped from V and 7 bases from J, the junction kept 12 bases outside the gene matches. CDR3 loop: CASGELAGGKIGELFF. In DNA, the CDR3 is TGTGCCAGCGGGGAGCTAGCGGGAGGAAAGATCGGGGAGCTGTTTTTT.

This chain links TRBV20-1 with TRBJ2-3, with D unclear. V lost 7 bases to trimming and J lost 6 bases, with 11 bases between them. Germline CDR1 is DFQATT and CDR2 is SNEGSKA (reference sequence). The CDR3 sequence is 11 residues long. CDR3 in DNA: TGCAGTGGTTCGAAGCTTGATACGCAGTATTTT. The encoded protein is CSGSKLDTQYF.

The V and J genes are TRBV30 and TRBJ1-2; 11 nucleotides line up with TRBD1. With 2 bases clipped from V and 8 bases from J, the junction kept 10 bases outside the gene matches. CDR1 and CDR2 (germline): GTSNPN, SVGIG (reference sequence). The CDR3 runs 15 residues. CDR3 loop: CAWSLNRGQGAGYTF. Written as DNA, the CDR3 is TGTGCCTGGAGTCTCAACCGTGGACAGGGGGCCGGCTACACCTTC. The full variable domain, with the rest looked up from reference TRBV30 and TRBJ1-2, is SQTIHQWPATLVQPVGSPLSLECTVEGTSNPNLYWYRQAAGRGLQLLFYSVGIGQISSEVPQNLSASRPQDRQFILSSKKLLLSDSGFYLCAWSLNRGQGAGYTFGSGTRLTVV.

This clone was seen a few times. The chain has TRBV19 and TRBJ2-7; tentative D call: TRBD1 (6 bases). The CDR3 covers 14 residues. V shed 0 bases and J shed 4 bases, with 10 bases lying between them. Per germline, CDR1 LNHDA and CDR2 SQIVND (reference sequence). As DNA, the CDR3 is TGTGCCAGTAGTATAGAGTCCGGACAGTACGAGCAGTACTTC. Translation gives CASSIESGQYEQYF.

V gene TRBV21-1 combines with J gene TRBJ2-7; the table names TRBD2, a call not compared with the DNA. TRBV21-1 is flagged as a pseudogene. CDR3 length: 15 amino acids. CDR3 nucleotides: TGTGCCAGGGGGGGGTTACGGCGGAGTGGGTACGAGCAGTACTTC. Encoded protein: CARGGLRRSGYEQYF.

The rearrangement joins TRBV2 to TRBJ1-1, with 9 bases aligning to TRBD1. CDR1 is SNHLY, CDR2 FYNNEI, per germline. The CDR3 is 14 amino acids. Germline trimming cut 6 bases from V and 6 bases from J; bases unmatched to any gene: 8. The CDR3 DNA sequence: TGTGCCAGCAGGCCCTTGGACAGGGGCGCTGAAGCTTTCTTT. Its translation: CASRPLDRGAEAFF.

This chain links TRBV7-6 with TRBJ2-2, with 7 positions matching TRBD1. The CDR3 is 18 residues long. The ends lost 5 bases at V and 4 bases at J; junction bases unmatched: 16. Germline CDR1 SGHVS, CDR2 FNYEAQ. CDR3 in amino acids: CASSPERQGGEGTGELFF. DNA for the CDR3: TGTGCCAGCAGCCCAGAAAGGCAAGGGGGCGAGGGCACCGGGGAGCTGTTTTTT.

This clone appeared a few times. The V gene is TRBV4-2, the J gene TRBJ2-7, with 9 bases matching TRBD2. CDR3 size: 14 residues. The V gene's germline CDR1 is LGHNA and CDR2 YNFKEQ. V lost 4 bases and J lost 6; bases outside the gene matches: 7. CDR3 DNA sequence: TGTGCCAGCAGCCCCGGGACTAGCAGGGTCGAGCAGTACTTC. This translates into CASSPGTSRVEQYF.

The genes are TRBV7-8 and TRBJ1-5; the D gene is possibly TRBD1 (6 bases). The V end lost 4 bases, the J end lost 6 bases, and 22 bases lay between the germline ends. CDR1 is SGHVS and CDR2 is FQNEAQ in the germline V gene. The CDR3 length is 17 residues. The CDR3 region is CASSSPPWKGVGQPQHF. CDR3 in DNA: TGTGCCAGCAGCTCCCCTCCCTGGAAGGGGGTGGGTCAGCCCCAGCATTTT.

This clone occurred once. One end of the junction is discordant with germline, which a read error may explain. The V gene is TRBV19, the J gene TRBJ2-6; 7 nucleotides line up with TRBD1. The CDR3 sequence is 14 residues long. Germline loops: CDR1 LNHDA, CDR2 SQIVND (reference sequence). CDR3 loop: CASSDRAGVNVLTF. CDR3 bases: TGTGCCAGTAGCGACAGGGCTGGGGTCAACGTCCTGACTTTC. Full variable domain (rest looked up from reference TRBV19 and TRBJ2-6): DGGITQSPKYLFRKEGQNVTLSCEQNLNHDAMYWYRQDPGQGLRLIYYSQIVNDFQKGDIAEGYSVSREKKESFPLTVTSAQKNPTAFYLCASSDRAGVNVLTFGAGSRLTVL.

The chain joins TRBV9 to TRBJ2-2, with D hard to call. The CDR3 loop spans 13 amino acids. The germline V gene has CDR1 SGDLS and CDR2 YYNGEE. V lost 1 base, J lost 5 bases, and 6 bases lay in between. The CDR3 is CASSVQATGELFF. The CDR3 nucleotides read TGTGCCAGCAGCGTACAAGCGACCGGGGAGCTGTTTTTT.

The V call is TRBV6-4, the J call TRBJ2-1; 10 bases are a match to TRBD2. Trimming cost V 3 bases and J 7 bases; bases outside gene matches: 6. The germline V gene has CDR1 MRHNA and CDR2 SNTAGT. This CDR3 contains 15 residues. The CDR3 here is CASSEGTSETNEQFF. CDR3 DNA sequence: TGTGCCAGCAGTGAGGGGACTAGCGAGACTAATGAGCAGTTCTTC.